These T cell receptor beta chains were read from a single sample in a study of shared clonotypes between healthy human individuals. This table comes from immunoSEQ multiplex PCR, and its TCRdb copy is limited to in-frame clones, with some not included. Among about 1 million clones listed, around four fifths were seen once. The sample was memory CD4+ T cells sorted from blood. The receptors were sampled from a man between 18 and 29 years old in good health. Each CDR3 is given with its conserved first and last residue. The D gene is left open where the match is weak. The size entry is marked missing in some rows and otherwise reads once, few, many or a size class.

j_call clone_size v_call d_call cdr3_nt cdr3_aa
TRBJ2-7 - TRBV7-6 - TGTGCCAACTACCCAGCGGGTAACTCAATCTACGAGCAGTACTTC CANYPAGNSIYEQYF
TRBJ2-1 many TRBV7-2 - TGTGCCAGCAGCTCCTCCCGCAGCAACAATGAGCAGTTCTTC CASSSSRSNNEQFF
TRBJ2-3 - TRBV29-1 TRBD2 TGCAGCGTTGAAGGCCTAGCGGGGCCCACAGATACGCAGTATTTT CSVEGLAGPTDTQYF
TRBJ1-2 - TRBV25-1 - TGTGCCAGCAGTGATTCCCGGGCCTATGGCTACACCTTC CASSDSRAYGYTF
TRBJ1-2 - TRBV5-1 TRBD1 TGCGCCAGCAGCTCGACAGGGACCTATGGCTACACCTTC CASSSTGTYGYTF
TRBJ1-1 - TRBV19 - TGTGCCAGTAGTATAGGTCGGGGACTTATGAACACTGAAGCTTTCTTT CASSIGRGLMNTEAFF
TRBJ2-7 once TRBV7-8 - TGTGCCAGCAGCGAGAATCCAGTGAAATCCTACGAGCAGTACTTC CASSENPVKSYEQYF
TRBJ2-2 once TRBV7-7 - TGTGCTAGCAGCTTCGGGGGGCCTAACACCGGGGAGCTGTTTTTT CASSFGGPNTGELFF
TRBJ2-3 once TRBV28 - TGTGCCAGCCGTTCCCGGGTTTCGACAGATACGCAGTATTTT CASRSRVSTDTQYF
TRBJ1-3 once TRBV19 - TGTGCCAGTAGTATATTATGGGGATCTACGCAACGTACTGGAAACACCATATATTTT CASSILWGSTQRTGNTIYF
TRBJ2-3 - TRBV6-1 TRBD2 TGTGCCAGCTGCTGGGGGGGGGTCACAGATACGCAGTATTTT CASCWGGVTDTQYF
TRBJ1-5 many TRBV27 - TGTGCCAGCAGTTTATGGCCCCCGGGCGGCAATCAGCCCCAGCATTTT CASSLWPPGGNQPQHF
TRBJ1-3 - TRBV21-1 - TGTGCCAGCAGCAAAGCAAGGTCAGGGTTGCCCTTCCTCTCTGGAAACACCATATATTTT CASSKARSGLPFLSGNTIYF
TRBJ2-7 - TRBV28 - TGTGCCAGCAGGCGTCTAAGCTCCTACGAGCAGTACTTC CASRRLSSYEQYF
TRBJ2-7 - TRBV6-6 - TGTGCCAGCAGTCCCTCGTTGGGGGCTTACGAGCAGTACTTC CASSPSLGAYEQYF
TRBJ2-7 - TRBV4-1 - TGCGCCAGCAGTCCCCCGGACGCTACTAGCTCCTACGAGCAGTACTTC CASSPPDATSSYEQYF
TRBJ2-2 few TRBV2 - TGTGCCAGCAGTGTTTCAGGAGTAGGCGGGGAGCTGTTTTTT CASSVSGVGGELFF
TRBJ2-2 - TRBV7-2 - TGTGCCAGCAGCCGGGCGAACACCGGGGAGCTGTTTTTT CASSRANTGELFF
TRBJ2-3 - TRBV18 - TGTGCCAGCTCACCAGGACTACTGCAAAGCGACACAGATACGCAGTATTTT CASSPGLLQSDTDTQYF
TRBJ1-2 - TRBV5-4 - TGTGCCAGCAGCTTGGGGTATGGCTACACCTTC CASSLGYGYTF
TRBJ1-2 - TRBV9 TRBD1 TGTGCCAGCAGCGTAGTGGCAGGGGGCATGATCTATGGCTACACCTTC CASSVVAGGMIYGYTF
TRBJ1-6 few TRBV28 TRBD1 TGTGCCAGCAGTCTCGACAGGGCTACGTATTCACCCCTCCACTTT CASSLDRATYSPLHF
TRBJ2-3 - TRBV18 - TGTGCCAGCTCACCACCAGTCAGGGGCACAGATACGCAGTATTTT CASSPPVRGTDTQYF
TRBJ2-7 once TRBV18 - TGTGCCAGCTCACCACCGGCACAGGGTTACGAGCAGTACTTC CASSPPAQGYEQYF
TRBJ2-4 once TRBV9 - TGTGCCAGCAGCGAGGGGGGAGGGGCCGGGCCCCTTATTCAGTACTTC CASSEGGGAGPLIQYF
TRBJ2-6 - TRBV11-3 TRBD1 TGTGCCAGCAGCCAAAGACAGGGAGTCTCTGGGGCCAACGTCCTGACTTTC CASSQRQGVSGANVLTF
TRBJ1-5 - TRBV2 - TGTGCCAGCAGGTTCGGGGGGGCCCCCAATCAGCCCCAGCATTTT CASRFGGAPNQPQHF
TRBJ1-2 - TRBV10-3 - TGTGCCATCAGGAACGGACAGCAGCCTAACTATGGCTACACCTTC CAIRNGQQPNYGYTF
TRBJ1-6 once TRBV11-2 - TGTGCCAGCAGCACCGTCCTCTGGAATTCACCCCTCCACTTT CASSTVLWNSPLHF
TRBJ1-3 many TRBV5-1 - TGCGCCAGCAGCTTGGCCCGACCAAAGGCTGGAAACACCATATATTTT CASSLARPKAGNTIYF
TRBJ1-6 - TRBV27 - TGTGCCAGCAGTTTAAAGCAGGGTGGGAGTTCACCCCTCCACTTT CASSLKQGGSSPLHF
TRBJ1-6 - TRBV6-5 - TGTGCCACCACAGGACGCATGGGTTCACCCCTCCACTTT CATTGRMGSPLHF
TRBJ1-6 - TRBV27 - TGTGCCAGCAGTTCCGACACTATTAATAATTCACCCCTCCACTTT CASSSDTINNSPLHF